This T cell receptor beta chain was sequenced during a study of blood T cells in healthy people across ages. Peripheral blood samples of roughly 9.8 milliliters were drawn from each donor. For the second PCR, which ran for about 6 to 12 cycles, a sample-barcoded 5' primer and a J-beta primer mix were used. Using its own MiXCR run on the 5' RACE reads, TCRdb lists one record per CDR3 protein. The sample yields about 1 million distinct CDR3 sequences, more than 35% seen once. Trimming took 5 bases from V and 1 from J, leaving 18 bases between them. The CDR3 contains 17 residues. Per germline, CDR1 MNHEY and CDR2 SMNVEV (reference sequence). This clonotype was picked up a small number of times.

V and J are TRBV27 and TRBJ1-5; D is perhaps TRBD1 (6 bases). The clonotype comes from a woman in her sixties or seventies in good health. Material for sequencing was blood. The CDR3 region is CASSPNRRGGSNQPQHF. Written as DNA, the CDR3 is TGTGCCAGCAGTCCAAACCGCAGGGGCGGGAGCAATCAGCCCCAGCATTTT.